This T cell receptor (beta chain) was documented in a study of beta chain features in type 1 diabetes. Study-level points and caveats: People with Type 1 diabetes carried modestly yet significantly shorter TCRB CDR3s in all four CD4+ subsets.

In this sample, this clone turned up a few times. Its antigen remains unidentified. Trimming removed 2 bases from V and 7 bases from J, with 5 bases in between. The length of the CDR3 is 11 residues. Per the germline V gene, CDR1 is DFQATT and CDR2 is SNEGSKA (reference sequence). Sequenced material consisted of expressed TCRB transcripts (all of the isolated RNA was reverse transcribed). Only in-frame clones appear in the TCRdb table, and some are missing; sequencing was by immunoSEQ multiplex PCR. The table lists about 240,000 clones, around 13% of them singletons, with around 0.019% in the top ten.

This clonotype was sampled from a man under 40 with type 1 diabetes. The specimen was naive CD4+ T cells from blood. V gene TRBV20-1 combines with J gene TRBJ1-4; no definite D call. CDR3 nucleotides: TGCAGTGCTAGATCTTCTGAAAAACTGTTTTTT. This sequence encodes CSARSSEKLFF.